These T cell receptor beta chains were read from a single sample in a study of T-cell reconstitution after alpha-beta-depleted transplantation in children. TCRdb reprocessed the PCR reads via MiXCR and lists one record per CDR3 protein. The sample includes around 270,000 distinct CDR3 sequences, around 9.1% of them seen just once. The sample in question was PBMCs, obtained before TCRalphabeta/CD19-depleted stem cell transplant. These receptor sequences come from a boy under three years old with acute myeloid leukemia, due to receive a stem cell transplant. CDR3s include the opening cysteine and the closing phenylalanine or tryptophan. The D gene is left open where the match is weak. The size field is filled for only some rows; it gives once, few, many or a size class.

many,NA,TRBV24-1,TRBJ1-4,TGTGCCACCAGTGATCTGTCGGAAAAACTGTTTTTT,CATSDLSEKLFF
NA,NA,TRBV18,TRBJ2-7,TGTGCCAGCTCACCAGTAAGCTCCCTTGTTACCTACGAGCAGTACTTC,CASSPVSSLVTYEQYF
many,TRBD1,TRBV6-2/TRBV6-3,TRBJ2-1,TGTGCCAGCAGGCGAGGGGACAGGTGGAATGAGCAGTTCTTC,CASRRGDRWNEQFF
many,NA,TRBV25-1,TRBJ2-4,TGTGCCAGCAGTCTCTTGGGCCTTTGGGGCAAAAACATTCAGTACTTC,CASSLLGLWGKNIQYF
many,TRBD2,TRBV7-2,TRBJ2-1,TGTGCCAGCAGCCGGACTAGCGGGAGGGCCCGGTACAATGAGCAGTTCTTC,CASSRTSGRARYNEQFF
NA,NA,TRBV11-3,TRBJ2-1,TGTGCCAGCAGCCGGTCATTACAAACCTACAATGAGCAGTTCTTC,CASSRSLQTYNEQFF
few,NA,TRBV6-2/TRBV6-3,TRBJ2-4,TGTGCCAGCAGTTACCACCAAGGGACTTACATAAGGACCAAAAACATTCAGTACTTC,CASSYHQGTYIRTKNIQYF
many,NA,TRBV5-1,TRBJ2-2,TGCGCCAGCAGCTTGGCAGATACATACCCCGGGGAGCTGTTTTTT,CASSLADTYPGELFF
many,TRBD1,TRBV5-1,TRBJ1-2,TGCGCCAGCAGCCGTGGACAGGGTGATGGCTACACCTTC,CASSRGQGDGYTF
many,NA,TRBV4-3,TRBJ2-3,TGCGCCAGCAGCCAAGACGAATGGGAGGAAGGAGATACGCAGTATTTT,CASSQDEWEEGDTQYF
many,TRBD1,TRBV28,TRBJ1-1,TGTGCCAGCAGTTTAGATGGGGACAGCGGGTTCACTGAAGCTTTCTTT,CASSLDGDSGFTEAFF
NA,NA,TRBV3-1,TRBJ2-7,TGTGCCAGCAGCCAAACGCATATCGAGCAGTACTTC,CASSQTHIEQYF
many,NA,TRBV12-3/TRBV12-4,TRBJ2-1,TGTGCCAGCAGTTTAGAAGCTACCGCCCCTAGTTTTTACAATGAGCAGTTCTTC,CASSLEATAPSFYNEQFF
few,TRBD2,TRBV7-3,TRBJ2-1,TGTGCCAGCAGCTTATCTCGGACTAGCATATACAATGAGCAGTTCTTC,CASSLSRTSIYNEQFF
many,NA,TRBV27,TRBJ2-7,TGTGCCAGCAGTTTATCCCTACCGGGTTATTCCTACGAGCAGTACTTC,CASSLSLPGYSYEQYF
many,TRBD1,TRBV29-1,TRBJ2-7,TGCAGTGCCTGGACAGGGGGCTACGAGCAGTACTTC,CSAWTGGYEQYF
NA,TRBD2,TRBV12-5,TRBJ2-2,TGTGCTAGTGGGCCGGGACTAGCGGATAACACCGGGGAGCTGTTTTTT,CASGPGLADNTGELFF
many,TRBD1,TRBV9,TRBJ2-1,TGTGCCAGCAGCGTAGAGGGGGCCTCCTACAATGAGCAGTTCTTC,CASSVEGASYNEQFF
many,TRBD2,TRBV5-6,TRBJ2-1,TGTGCCAGCAGCTTAGCACTAGCGTCGTACAATGAGCAGTTCTTC,CASSLALASYNEQFF
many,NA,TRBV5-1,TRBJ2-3,TGCGCCAGCAATATGGGGGGTTCCACAGATACGCAGTATTTT,CASNMGGSTDTQYF
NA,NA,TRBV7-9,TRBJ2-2,TGTGCCAGCAGCTCCCCCGGGACGGCAAACACCGGGGAGCTGTTTTTT,CASSSPGTANTGELFF
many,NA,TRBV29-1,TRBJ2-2,TGCAGCGTTGTCTCCCAGGAGCTGTTTTTT,CSVVSQELFF
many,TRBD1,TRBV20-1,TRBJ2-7,TGCAGTGCTAAAGCGACAGGGGTTCCCCTCTACGAGCAGTACTTC,CSAKATGVPLYEQYF
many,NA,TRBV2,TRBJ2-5,TGTGCCAGCAGTGATCCGCAGGGTCGGGGAGAGACCCAGTACTTC,CASSDPQGRGETQYF
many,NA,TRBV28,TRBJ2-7,TGTGCCAGCAGTTTTGGGGGATGGGGAGACTTC,CASSFGGWGDF
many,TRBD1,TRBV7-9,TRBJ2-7,TGTGCCAGCAGCTTAGAGGAAACAGGGGGACCGCAGTACTTC,CASSLEETGGPQYF
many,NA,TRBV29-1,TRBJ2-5,TGCAGCGCAGAAAATATAAGGTTCGCCCAGTACTTC,CSAENIRFAQYF
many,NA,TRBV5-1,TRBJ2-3,TGCGCCAGCAGCCCGAGGAGACTGAGGGATACGCAGTATTTT,CASSPRRLRDTQYF
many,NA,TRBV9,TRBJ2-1,TGTGCCAGCAGCGTAGGGGGGCAGGGCAATGAGCAGTTCTTC,CASSVGGQGNEQFF
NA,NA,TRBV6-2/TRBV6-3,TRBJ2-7,TGTGCCAGCAGTTACAACGAGCAGTACTTC,CASSYNEQYF
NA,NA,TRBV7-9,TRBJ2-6,TGTGCCAGGGGCCCTGGAGGGACCCTTTCTGGGGCCAACGTCCTGACTTTC,CARGPGGTLSGANVLTF
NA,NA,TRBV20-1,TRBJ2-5,TGCAGTGCAGCCCATTCAGGGGCCCAAGAGACCCAGTACTTC,CSAAHSGAQETQYF
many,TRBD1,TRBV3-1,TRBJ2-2,TGTGCCAGCAGCCATCCGGGGACAGGGATCGGGGAGCTGTTTTTT,CASSHPGTGIGELFF
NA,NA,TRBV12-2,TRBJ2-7,TGTGCAAGTCGCCACACGAGCTCCTACGAGCAGTACTTC,CASRHTSSYEQYF
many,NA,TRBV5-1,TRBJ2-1,TGCGCCAGCAGCTTGACCCAGGGCTCCTACAATGAGCAGTTCTTC,CASSLTQGSYNEQFF
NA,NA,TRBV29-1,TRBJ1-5,TGCAGCGTCGGGGTCGCAGGCTTTGGGGGCAATCAGCCCCAGCATTTT,CSVGVAGFGGNQPQHF
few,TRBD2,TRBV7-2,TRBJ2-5,TGTGCCAGCAGCCCGAAAGGGACTAGCGGGTTAGAGACCCAGTACTTC,CASSPKGTSGLETQYF
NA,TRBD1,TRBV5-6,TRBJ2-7,TGTGCCAGCAGCCAGGCCGGGACAGGGGGCTACGAGCAGTACTTC,CASSQAGTGGYEQYF
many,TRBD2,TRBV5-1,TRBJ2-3,TGCGCCAGCAGCTTGGTCACTAGCGGGATCGCAGATACGCAGTATTTT,CASSLVTSGIADTQYF
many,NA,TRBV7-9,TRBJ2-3,TGTGCCAGCAGCTTAGCGGGAGCAGATACGCAGTATTTT,CASSLAGADTQYF
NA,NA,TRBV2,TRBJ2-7,TGTGCCAGCAGTGAAGTCCGGGACCACTCCTACGAGCAGTACTTC,CASSEVRDHSYEQYF
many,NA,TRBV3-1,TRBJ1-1,TGTGCCAGCAGCCGGACCGACAGGAACACTGAAGCTTTCTTT,CASSRTDRNTEAFF
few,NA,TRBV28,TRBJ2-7,TGTGCCAGCAGTTTTACGAGAGGGCCCTACTACGAGCAGTACTTC,CASSFTRGPYYEQYF
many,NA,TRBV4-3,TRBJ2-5,TGCGCCAGCAGCCAAGTGGCTCGAACGACTCCTCAAGAGACCCAGTACTTC,CASSQVARTTPQETQYF
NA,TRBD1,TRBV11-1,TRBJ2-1,TGTGCCAGCAGCTTACTTAAAGGTCCGGGACAGGTCTCCTACAATGAGCAGTTCTTC,CASSLLKGPGQVSYNEQFF
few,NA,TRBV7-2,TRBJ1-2,TGTGCCAGCAGCCTGATTAACTATGGCTACACCTTC,CASSLINYGYTF
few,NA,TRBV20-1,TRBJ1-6,TGCAGTGCCCTCGTGGTTGGTTCACCCCTCCACTTT,CSALVVGSPLHF
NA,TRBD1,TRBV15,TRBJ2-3,TGTGCCACCAGGACAGGGGGCGCAGATCGAGATACGCAGTATTTT,CATRTGGADRDTQYF
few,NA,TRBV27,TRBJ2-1,TGTGCCAGCAGTTTGGGGCGGCAACTTGCCAATGAGCAGTTCTTC,CASSLGRQLANEQFF
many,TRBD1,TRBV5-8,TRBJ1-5,TGTGCCAGCAGCTTGGCAATAGCCAGGGGGCCCGATCAGCCCCAGCATTTT,CASSLAIARGPDQPQHF
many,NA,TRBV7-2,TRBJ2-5,TGTGCCAGCAGCTTCACAGGAGAGACCCAGTACTTC,CASSFTGETQYF
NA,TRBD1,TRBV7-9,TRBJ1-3,TGTGCCAGCAGCTTCACCGGGACAGGGGGCGGAAACACCATATATTTT,CASSFTGTGGGNTIYF
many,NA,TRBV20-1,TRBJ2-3,TGCAGTGAGTTTAGCGCAGGGCCCGATACGCAGTATTTT,CSEFSAGPDTQYF